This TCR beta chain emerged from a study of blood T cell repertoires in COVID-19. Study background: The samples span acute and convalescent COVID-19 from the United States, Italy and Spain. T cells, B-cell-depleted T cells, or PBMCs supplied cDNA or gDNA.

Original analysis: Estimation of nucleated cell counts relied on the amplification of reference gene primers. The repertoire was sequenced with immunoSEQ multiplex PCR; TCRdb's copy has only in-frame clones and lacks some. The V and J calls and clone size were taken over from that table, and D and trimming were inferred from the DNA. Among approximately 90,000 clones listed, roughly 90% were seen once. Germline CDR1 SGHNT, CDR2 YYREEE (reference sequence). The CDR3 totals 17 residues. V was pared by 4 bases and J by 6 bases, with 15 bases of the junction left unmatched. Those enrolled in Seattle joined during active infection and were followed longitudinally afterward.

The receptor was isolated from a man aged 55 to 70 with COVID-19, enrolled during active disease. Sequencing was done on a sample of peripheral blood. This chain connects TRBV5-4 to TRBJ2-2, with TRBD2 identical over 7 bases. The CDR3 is CASSPQLGGRMSGELFF. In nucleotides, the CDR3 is TGTGCCAGCAGCCCCCAGCTGGGCGGGAGAATGTCCGGGGAGCTGTTTTTT.